The source of this TCR beta chain is a study of T cell responses to AZD1222 COVID-19 vaccine. Study-wide background: Second-dose recipients at about 4 or about 12 weeks were treated as one pooled group. Notes on the study in general: Repertoires in all cases were sampled only once the peak T cell response had passed. Donor demographics were predominantly white British with a female majority; clonal diversity may be underestimated. Per reports, nearly half of all spike-specific TCRs target regions that are unmutated in variants.

Regarding this clone: Its target is not known.

Sequenced by immunoSEQ multiplex PCR; TCRdb stores in-frame clones only, minus some. The repertoire holds some 110,000 clones, roughly nine tenths seen once, with under 4.5% in the top ten. The CDR3 contains 16 residues. The V gene lost 4 bases and the J gene lost 1 base, with 15 bases spanning the gap. Germline V gives CDR1 LGHNA, CDR2 YNFKEQ. The rearrangement joins TRBV4-2 to TRBJ2-3; tentatively, D is TRBD2 (7 bases). The sequence was obtained from an adult in good health. Source: peripheral blood, taken on day 0 of AZD1222 vaccination. The CDR3 DNA follows: TGTGCCAGCAGCCCTCAAGGGGGGGTCCGCACAGATACGCAGTATTTT. The encoded protein is CASSPQGGVRTDTQYF.